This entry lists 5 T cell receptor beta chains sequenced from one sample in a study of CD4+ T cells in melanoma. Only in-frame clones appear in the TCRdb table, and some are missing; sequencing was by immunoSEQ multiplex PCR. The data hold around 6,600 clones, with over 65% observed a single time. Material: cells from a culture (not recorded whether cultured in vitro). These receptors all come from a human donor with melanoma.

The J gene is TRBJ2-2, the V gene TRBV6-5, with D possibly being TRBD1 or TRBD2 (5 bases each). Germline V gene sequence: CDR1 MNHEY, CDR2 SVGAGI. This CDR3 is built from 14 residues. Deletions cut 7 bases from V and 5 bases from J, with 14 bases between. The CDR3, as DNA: TGTGCCAGCACTGTTCAGGGAGTTACCGGGGAGCTGTTTTTT. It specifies CASTVQGVTGELFF.

The CDR3 is CASSSSTGTGSEQYF. CDR3 nucleotide sequence: TGTGCCAGCAGCTCGTCAACCGGGACAGGGTCCGAGCAGTACTTC. The chain employs TRBV13 and TRBJ2-7; 9 bases are a match to TRBD1. J was trimmed by 6 bases and V by 4 bases; bases with no gene match: 10. CDR1 PRHDT and CDR2 FYEKMQ come from the germline V gene (reference sequence). The CDR3 runs 15 residues. The complete variable domain, with remaining parts taken from reference TRBV13 and TRBJ2-7, reads AAGVIQSPRHLIKEKRETATLKCYPIPRHDTVYWYQQGPGQDPQFLISFYEKMQSDKGSIPDRFSAQQFSDYHSELNMSSLELGDSALYFCASSSSTGTGSEQYFGPGTRLTVT.

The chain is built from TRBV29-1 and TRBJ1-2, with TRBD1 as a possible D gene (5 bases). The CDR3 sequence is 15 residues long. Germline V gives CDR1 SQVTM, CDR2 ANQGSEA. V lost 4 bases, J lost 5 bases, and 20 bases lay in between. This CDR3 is CSVGVGGGRGYGYTF. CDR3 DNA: TGCAGCGTTGGGGTGGGTGGAGGGAGGGGATATGGCTACACCTTC.

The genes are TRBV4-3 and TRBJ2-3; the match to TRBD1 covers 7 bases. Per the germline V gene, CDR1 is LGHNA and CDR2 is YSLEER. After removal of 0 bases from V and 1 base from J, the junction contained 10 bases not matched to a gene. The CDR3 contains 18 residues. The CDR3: CASSQDWAGGWGTDTQYF. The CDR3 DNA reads TGCGCCAGCAGCCAAGATTGGGCAGGGGGATGGGGCACAGATACGCAGTATTTT.

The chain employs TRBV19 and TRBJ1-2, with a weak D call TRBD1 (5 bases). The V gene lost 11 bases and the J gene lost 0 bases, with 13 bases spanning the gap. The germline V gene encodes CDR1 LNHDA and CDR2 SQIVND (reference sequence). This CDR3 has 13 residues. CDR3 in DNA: TGTGCCTCGAAGACAGAAGCTAACTATGGCTACACCTTC. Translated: CASKTEANYGYTF.